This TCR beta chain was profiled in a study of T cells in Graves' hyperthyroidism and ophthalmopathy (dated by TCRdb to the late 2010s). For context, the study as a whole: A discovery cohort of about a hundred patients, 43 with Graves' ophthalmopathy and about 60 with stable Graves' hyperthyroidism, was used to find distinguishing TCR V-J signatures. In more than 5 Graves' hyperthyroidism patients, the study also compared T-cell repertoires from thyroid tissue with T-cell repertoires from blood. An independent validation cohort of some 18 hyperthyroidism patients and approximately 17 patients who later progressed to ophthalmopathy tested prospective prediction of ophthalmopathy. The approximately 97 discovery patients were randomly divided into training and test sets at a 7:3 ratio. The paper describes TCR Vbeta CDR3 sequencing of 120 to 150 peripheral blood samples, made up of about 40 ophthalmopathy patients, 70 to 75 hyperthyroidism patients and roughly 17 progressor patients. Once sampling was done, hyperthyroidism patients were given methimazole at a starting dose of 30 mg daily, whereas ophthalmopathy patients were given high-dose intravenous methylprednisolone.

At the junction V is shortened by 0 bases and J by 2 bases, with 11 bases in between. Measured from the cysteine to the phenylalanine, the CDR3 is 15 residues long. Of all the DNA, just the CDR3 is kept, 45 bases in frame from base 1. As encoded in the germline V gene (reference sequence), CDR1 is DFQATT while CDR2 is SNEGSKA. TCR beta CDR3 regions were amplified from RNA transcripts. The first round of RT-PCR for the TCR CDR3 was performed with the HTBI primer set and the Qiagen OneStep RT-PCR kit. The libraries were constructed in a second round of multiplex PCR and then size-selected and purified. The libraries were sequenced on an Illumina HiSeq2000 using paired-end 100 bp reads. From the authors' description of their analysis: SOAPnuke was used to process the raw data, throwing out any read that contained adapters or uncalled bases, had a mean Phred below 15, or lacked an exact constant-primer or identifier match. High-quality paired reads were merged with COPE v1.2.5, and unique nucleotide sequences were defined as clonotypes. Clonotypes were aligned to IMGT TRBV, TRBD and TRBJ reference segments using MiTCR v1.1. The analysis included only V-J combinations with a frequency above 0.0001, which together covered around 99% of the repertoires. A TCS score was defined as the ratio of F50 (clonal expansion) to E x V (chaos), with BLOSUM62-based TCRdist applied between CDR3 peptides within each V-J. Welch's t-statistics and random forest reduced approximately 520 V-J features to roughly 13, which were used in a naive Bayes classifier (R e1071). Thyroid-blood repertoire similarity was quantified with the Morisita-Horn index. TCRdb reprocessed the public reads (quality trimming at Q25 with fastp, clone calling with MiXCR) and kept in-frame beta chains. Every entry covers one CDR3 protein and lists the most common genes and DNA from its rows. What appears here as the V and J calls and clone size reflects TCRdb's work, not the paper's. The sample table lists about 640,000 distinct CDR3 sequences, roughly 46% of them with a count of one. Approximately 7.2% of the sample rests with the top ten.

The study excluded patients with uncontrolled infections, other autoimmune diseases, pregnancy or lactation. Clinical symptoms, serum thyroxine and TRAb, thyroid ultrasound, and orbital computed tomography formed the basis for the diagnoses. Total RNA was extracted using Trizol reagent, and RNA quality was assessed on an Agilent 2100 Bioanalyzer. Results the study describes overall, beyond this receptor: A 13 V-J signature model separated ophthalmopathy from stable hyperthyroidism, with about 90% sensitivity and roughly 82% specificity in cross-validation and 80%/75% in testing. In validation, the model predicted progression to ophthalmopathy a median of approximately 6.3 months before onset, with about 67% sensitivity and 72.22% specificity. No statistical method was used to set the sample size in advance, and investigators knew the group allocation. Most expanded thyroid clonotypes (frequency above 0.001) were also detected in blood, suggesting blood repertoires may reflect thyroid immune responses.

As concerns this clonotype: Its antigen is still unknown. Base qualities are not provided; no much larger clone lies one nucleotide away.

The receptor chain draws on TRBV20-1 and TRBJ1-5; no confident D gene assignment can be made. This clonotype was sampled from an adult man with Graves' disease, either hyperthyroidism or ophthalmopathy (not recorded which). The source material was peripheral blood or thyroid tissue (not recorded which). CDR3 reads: CSARDAGTGNQPQHF. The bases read TGCAGTGCTAGAGATGCCGGAACAGGCAATCAGCCCCAGCATTTT.